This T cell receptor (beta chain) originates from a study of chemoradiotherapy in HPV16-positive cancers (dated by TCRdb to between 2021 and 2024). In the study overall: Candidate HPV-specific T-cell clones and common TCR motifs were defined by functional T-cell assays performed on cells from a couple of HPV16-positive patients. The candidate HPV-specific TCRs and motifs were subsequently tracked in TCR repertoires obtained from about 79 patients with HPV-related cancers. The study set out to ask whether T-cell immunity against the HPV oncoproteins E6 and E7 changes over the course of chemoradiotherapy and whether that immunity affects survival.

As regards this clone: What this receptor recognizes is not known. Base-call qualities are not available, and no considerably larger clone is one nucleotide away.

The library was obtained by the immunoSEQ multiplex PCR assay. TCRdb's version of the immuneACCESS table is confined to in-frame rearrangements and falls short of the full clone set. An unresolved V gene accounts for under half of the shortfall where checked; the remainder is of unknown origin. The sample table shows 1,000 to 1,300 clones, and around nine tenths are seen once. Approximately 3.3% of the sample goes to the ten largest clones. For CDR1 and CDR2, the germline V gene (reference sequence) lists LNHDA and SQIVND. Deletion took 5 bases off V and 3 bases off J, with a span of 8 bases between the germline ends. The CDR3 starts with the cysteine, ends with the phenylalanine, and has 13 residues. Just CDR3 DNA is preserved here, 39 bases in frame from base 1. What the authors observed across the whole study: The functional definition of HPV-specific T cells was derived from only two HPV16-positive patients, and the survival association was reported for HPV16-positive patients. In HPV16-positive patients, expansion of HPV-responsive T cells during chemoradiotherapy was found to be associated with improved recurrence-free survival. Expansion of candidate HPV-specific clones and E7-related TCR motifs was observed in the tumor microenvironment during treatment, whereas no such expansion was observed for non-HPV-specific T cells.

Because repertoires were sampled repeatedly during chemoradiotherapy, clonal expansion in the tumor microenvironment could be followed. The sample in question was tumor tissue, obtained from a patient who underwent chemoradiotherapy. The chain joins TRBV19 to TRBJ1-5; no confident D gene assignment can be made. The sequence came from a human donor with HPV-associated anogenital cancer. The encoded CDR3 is CASSGQYNQPQHF. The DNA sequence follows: TGTGCCAGTAGTGGGCAGTACAATCAGCCCCAGCATTTT.